This TCR beta chain originates from a study of T-cell memory formation after mild COVID-19. CDR3 length: 16 residues. The germline V gene encodes CDR1 MNHEY and CDR2 SVGEGT. V gave up 2 bases and J gave up 5 bases, with 19 bases separating them. TCRdb redid the calling of the 5' RACE reads with MiXCR, one entry per CDR3 protein. This sample carries approximately 250,000 distinct CDR3 sequences, 16% of them seen once, and the ten largest clones take 20% to 25%. This clonotype was seen more than once but under ten times. The TCR was taken from a man younger than 35 who had mild COVID-19 (a few samples of this study predate the infection). Cell type and time point are not known. The rearrangement links TRBV6-2 or TRBV6-3 to TRBJ2-7; D perhaps matches TRBD1 (5 bases). The sample taken for sequencing was PBMCs or a T cell subset sorted from them (not recorded which). The CDR3 DNA reads TGTGCCAGCAGTTACGGGCCTTTTGTAGGGGTGAACGAGCAGTACGTC. It codes for CASSYGPFVGVNEQYV.